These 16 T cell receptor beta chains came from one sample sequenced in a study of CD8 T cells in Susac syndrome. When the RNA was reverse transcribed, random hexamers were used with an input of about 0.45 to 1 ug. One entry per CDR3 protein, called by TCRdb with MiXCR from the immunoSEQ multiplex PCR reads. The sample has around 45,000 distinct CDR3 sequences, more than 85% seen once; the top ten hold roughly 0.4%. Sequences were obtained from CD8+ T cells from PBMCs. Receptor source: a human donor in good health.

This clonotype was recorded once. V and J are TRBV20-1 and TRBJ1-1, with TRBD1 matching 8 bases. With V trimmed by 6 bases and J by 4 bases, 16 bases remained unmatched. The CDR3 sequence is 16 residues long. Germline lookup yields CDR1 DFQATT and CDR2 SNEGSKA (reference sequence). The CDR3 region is CSATPDRELLFTEAFF. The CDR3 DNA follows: TGCAGTGCCACTCCGGACAGGGAACTTTTGTTCACTGAAGCTTTCTTT.

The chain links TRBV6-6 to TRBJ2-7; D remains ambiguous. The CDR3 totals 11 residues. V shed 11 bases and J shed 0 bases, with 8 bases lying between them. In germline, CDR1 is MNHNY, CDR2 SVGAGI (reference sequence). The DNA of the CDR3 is TGTGCCTTTGGGGACTCCTACGAGCAGTACTTC. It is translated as CAFGDSYEQYF.

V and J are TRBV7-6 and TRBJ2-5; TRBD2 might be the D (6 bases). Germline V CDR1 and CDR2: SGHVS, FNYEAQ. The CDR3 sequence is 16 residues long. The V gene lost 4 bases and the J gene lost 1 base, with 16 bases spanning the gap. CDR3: CASSSERPGLQETQYF. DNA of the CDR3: TGTGCCAGCAGCTCCGAAAGACCGGGACTCCAAGAGACCCAGTACTTC.

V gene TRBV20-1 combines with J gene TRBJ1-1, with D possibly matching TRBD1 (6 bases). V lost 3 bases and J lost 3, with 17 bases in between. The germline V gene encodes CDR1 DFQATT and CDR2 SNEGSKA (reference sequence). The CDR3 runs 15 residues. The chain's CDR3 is CSARWGGGGHTEAFF. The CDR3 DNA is TGCAGTGCTAGGTGGGGGGGAGGGGGACACACTGAAGCTTTCTTT.

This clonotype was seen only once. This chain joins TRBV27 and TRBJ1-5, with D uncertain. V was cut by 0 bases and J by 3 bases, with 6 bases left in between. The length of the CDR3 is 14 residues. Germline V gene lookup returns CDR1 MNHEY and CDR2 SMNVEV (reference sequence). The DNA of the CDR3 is TGTGCCAGCAGTTTATCCCGAACCAATCAGCCCCAGCATTTT. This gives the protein CASSLSRTNQPQHF.

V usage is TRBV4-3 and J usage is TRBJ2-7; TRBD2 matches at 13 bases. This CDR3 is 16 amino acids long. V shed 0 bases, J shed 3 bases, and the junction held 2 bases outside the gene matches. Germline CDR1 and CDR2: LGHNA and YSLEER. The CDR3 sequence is CASSQDTSGRGYEQYF. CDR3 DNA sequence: TGCGCCAGCAGCCAAGATACTAGCGGGAGGGGCTACGAGCAGTACTTC.

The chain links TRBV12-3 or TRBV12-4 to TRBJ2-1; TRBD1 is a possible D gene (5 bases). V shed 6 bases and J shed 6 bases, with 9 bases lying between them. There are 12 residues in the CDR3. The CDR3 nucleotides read TGTGCCAGCAGAGAGACAGTCAATGAGCAGTTCTTC. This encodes CASRETVNEQFF.

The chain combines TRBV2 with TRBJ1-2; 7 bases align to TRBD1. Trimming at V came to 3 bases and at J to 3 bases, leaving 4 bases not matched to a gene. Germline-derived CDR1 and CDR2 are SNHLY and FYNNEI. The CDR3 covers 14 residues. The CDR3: CASSEAGGYYGYTF. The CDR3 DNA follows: TGTGCCAGCAGTGAGGCAGGGGGATACTATGGCTACACCTTC.

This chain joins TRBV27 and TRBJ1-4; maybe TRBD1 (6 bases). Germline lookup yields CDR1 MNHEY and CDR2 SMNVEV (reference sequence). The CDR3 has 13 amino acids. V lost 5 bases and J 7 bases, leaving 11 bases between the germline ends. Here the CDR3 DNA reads TGTGCCAGCAGTAGCGGGGGCAGTGAAAAACTGTTTTTT. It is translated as CASSSGGSEKLFF.

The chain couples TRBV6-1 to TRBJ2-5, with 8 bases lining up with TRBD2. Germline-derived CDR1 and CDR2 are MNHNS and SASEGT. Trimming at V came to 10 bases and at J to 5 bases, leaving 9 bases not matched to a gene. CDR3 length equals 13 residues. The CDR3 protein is CATAAGGWETQYF. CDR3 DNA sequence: TGTGCCACCGCGGCGGGAGGATGGGAGACCCAGTACTTC.

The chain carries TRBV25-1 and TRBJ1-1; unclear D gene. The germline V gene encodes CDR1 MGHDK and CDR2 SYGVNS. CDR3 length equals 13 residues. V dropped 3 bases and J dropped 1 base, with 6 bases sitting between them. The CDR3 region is CASSDLWNTEAFF. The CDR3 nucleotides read TGTGCCAGCAGTGATTTGTGGAACACTGAAGCTTTCTTT.

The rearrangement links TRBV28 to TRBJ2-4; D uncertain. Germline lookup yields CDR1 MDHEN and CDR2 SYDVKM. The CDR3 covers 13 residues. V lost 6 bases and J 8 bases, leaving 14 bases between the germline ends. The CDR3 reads CASSLPRSDIQYF. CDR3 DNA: TGTGCCAGCAGCCTTCCCCGGAGTGACATTCAGTACTTC. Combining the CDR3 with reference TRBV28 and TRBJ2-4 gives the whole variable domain DVKVTQSSRYLVKRTGEKVFLECVQDMDHENMFWYRQDPGLGLRLIYFSYDVKMKEKGDIPEGYSVSREKKERFSLILESASTNQTSMYLCASSLPRSDIQYFGAGTRLSVL.

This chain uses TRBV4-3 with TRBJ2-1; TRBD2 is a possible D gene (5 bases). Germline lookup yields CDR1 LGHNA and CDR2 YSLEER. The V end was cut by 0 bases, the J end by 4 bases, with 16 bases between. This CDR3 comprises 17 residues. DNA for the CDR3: TGCGCCAGCAGCCAAGATCGAACGGTGGGGAGATACAATGAGCAGTTCTTC. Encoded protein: CASSQDRTVGRYNEQFF.

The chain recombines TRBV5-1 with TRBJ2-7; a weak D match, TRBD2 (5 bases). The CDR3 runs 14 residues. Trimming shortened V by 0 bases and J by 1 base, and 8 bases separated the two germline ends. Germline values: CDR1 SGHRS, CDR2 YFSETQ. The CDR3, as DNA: TGCGCCAGCAGCTTGGCGGAGGATTCCTACGAGCAGTACTTC. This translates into CASSLAEDSYEQYF.

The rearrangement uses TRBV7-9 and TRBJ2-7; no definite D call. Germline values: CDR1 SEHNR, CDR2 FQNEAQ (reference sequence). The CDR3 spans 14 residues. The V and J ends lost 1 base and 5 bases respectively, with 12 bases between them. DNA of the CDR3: TGTGCCAGCAGCTTAGATAGCCCCTTGCACGAGCAGTACTTC. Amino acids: CASSLDSPLHEQYF.

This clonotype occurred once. CDR3 coding DNA: TGTGCCAGCAGCTTTCCCTCGGGCGGGACGGACTATTCCTACGAGCAGTACTTC. Translating it yields CASSFPSGGTDYSYEQYF. The rearrangement uses TRBV7-9 and TRBJ2-7; D perhaps matches TRBD2 (6 bases). The CDR3 runs to 18 residues. Germline loops: CDR1 SEHNR, CDR2 FQNEAQ (reference sequence). V was trimmed by 3 bases and J by 1 base, leaving 22 bases between them.